The subject of this entry is one TCR beta chain. V lost 5 bases, J lost 1 base, and 17 bases lay in between. The CDR3 runs 16 residues. Looked up from germline, CDR1 is SGHTA and CDR2 is FQGNSA. The repertoire was sequenced with immunoSEQ multiplex PCR; TCRdb's copy has only in-frame clones and lacks some. Altogether hundreds of thousands of clones are present, around 73% being singletons, with the ten largest covering more than 1.5%. This entry is derived from a study of shared clonotypes between healthy human individuals. This rearrangement joins TRBV7-2 to TRBJ1-2; maybe TRBD1 (5 bases). The TCR sequence derives from a woman aged 25 to 39 in good health. The sequencing sample was made of memory CD4+ T cells sorted from blood. Subset defined: CD45RA-negative fraction. The DNA of the CDR3 is TGTGCCAGCAGCCCCCACGGTGGTGACAGTAACTATGGCTACACCTTC. Amino acid sequence: CASSPHGGDSNYGYTF.